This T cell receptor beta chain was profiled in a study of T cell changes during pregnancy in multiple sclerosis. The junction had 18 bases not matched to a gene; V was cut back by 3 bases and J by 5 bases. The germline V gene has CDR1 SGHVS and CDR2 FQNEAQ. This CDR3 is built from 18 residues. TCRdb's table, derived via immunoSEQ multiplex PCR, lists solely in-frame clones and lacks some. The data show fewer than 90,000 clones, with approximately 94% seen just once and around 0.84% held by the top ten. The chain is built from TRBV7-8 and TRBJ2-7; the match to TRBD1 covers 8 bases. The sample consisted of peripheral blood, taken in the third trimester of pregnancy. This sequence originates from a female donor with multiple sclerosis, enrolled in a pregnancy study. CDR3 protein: CASSFPRGRGRTLNEQYF. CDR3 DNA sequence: TGTGCCAGCAGCTTCCCTCGAGGCAGGGGGCGAACGTTGAACGAGCAGTACTTC.